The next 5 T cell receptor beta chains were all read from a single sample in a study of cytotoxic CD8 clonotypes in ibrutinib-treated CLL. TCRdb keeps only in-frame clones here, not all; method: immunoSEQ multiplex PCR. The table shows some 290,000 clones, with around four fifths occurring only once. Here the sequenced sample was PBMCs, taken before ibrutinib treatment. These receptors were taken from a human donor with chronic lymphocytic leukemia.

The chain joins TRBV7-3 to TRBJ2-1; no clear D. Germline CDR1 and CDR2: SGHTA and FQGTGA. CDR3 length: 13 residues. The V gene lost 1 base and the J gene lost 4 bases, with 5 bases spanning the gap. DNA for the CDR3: TGTGCCAGCAGCTTAAGGTCGTACAATGAGCAGTTCTTC. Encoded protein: CASSLRSYNEQFF.

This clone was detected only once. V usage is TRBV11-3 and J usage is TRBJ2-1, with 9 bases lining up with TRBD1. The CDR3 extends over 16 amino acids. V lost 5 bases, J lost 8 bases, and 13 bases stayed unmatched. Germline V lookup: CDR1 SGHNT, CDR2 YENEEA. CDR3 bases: TGTGCCAGCAGCGAGACCCCGGGACAGGGTCTTTATGAGCAGTTCTTC. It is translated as CASSETPGQGLYEQFF.

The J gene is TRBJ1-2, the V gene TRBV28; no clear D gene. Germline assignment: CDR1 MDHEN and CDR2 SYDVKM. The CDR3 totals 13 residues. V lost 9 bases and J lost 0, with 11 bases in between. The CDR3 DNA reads TGTGCCAGTAAGAGACGGCCTAACTATGGCTACACCTTC. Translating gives CASKRRPNYGYTF.

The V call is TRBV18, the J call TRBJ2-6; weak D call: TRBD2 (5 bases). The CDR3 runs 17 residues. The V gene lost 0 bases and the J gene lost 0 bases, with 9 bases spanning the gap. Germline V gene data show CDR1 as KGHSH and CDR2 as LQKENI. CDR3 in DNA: TGTGCCAGCTCACCACCCGCCGGGAACTCTGGGGCCAACGTCCTGACTTTC. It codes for CASSPPAGNSGANVLTF. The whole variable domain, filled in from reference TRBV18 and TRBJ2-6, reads NAGVMQNPRHLVRRRGQEARLRCSPMKGHSHVYWYRQLPEEGLKFMVYLQKENIIDESGMPKERFSAEFPKEGPSILRIQQVVRGDSAAYFCASSPPAGNSGANVLTFGAGSRLTVL.

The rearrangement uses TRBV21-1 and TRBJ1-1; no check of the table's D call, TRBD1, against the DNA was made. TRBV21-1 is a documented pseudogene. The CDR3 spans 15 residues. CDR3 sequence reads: CASSRVGQMNTEAFF. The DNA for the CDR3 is TGTGCCAGCAGCCGCGTGGGACAGATGAACACTGAAGCTTTCTTT.